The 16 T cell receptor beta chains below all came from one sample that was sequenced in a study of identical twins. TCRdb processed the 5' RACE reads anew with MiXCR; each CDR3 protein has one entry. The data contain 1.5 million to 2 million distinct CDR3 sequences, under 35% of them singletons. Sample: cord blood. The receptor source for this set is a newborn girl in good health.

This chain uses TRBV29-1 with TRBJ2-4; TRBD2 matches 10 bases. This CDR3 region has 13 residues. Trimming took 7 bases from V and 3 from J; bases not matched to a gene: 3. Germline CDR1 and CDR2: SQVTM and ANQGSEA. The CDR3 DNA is TGCAGCGCTAAGCGGGAGGGCAAAAACATTCAGTACTTC. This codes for CSAKREGKNIQYF.

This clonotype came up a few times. The CDR3: CASRGVVSTDTQYF. For the CDR3, the DNA is TGTGCCAGCAGGGGAGTAGTTAGCACAGATACGCAGTATTTT. This chain links TRBV27 with TRBJ2-3; D perhaps matches TRBD2 (5 bases). The CDR3 is 14 amino acids. Germline assignment: CDR1 MNHEY and CDR2 SMNVEV (reference sequence). V was pared by 6 bases and J by 0 bases, with 10 bases between.

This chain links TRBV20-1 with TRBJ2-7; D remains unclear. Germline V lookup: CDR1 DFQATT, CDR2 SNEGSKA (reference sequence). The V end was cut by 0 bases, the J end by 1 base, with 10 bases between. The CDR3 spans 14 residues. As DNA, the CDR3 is TGCAGTGCTAGAGACGGAGCCCTGTCCTACGAGCAGTACTTC. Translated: CSARDGALSYEQYF.

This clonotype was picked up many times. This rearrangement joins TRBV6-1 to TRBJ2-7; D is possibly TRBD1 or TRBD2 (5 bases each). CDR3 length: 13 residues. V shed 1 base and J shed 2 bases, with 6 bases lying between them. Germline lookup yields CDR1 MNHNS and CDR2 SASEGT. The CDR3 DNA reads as TGTGCCAGCAGTGAAGGGGGACCCTACGAGCAGTACTTC. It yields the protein CASSEGGPYEQYF.

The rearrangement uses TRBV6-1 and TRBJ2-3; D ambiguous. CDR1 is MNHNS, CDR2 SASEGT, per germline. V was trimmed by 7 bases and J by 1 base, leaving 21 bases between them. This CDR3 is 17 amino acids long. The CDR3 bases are TGTGCCAGCAAACGGCCGTTGAACCGACCGGGCACAGATACGCAGTATTTT. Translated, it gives CASKRPLNRPGTDTQYF.

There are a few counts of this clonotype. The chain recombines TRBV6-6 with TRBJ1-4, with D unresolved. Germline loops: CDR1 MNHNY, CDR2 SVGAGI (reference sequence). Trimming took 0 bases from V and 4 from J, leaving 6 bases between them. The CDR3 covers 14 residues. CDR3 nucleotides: TGTGCCAGCAGTTACTCGGGAGTTAATGAAAAACTGTTTTTT. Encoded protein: CASSYSGVNEKLFF.

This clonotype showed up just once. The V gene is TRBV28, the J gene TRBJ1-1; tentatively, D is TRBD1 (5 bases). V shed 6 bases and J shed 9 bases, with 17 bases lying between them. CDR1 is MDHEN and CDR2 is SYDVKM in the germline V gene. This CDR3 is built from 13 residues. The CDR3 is CASRLMGVPQAFF. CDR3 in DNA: TGTGCCAGCAGGTTAATGGGGGTCCCCCAAGCTTTCTTT.

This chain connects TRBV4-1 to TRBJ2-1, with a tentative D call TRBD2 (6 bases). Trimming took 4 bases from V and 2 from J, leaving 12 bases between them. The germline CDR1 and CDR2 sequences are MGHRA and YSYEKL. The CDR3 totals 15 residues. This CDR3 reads CASSPQRATYNEQFF. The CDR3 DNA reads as TGCGCCAGCAGCCCTCAGCGGGCCACCTACAATGAGCAGTTCTTC.

CDR3 nucleotide sequence: TGTGCCAGCAGCTCGACCGGGACTCCCTCCTACAATGAGCAGTACTTC. Amino acids: CASSSTGTPSYNEQYF. V usage is TRBV7-9 and J usage is TRBJ2-7; TRBD2 might be the D (6 bases). The CDR3 sequence is 16 residues long. V lost 4 bases and J lost 7, with 23 bases in between. Germline values: CDR1 SEHNR, CDR2 FQNEAQ (reference sequence).

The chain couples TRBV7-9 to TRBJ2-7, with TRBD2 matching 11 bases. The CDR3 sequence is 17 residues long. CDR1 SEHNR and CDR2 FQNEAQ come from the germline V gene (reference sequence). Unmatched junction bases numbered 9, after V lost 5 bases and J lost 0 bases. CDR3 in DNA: TGTGCCAGCAGCCAACGACTAGCGGGAAGTCTCTCCTACGAGCAGTACTTC. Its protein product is CASSQRLAGSLSYEQYF.

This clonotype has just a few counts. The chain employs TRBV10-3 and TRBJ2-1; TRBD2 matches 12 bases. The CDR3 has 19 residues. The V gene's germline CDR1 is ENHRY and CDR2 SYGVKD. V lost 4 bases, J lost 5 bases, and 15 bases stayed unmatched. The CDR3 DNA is TGTGCCATCAGTGGGTTAACGGGACTAGCGGGCCCATCCCACAATGAGCAGTTCTTC. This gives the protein CAISGLTGLAGPSHNEQFF.

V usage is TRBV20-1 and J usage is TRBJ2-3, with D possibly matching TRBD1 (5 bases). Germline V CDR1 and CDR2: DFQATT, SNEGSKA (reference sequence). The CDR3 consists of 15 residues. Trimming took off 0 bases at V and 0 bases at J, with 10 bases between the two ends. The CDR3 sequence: CSARDVGRSTDTQYF. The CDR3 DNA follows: TGCAGTGCTAGAGATGTGGGGCGGAGCACAGATACGCAGTATTTT.

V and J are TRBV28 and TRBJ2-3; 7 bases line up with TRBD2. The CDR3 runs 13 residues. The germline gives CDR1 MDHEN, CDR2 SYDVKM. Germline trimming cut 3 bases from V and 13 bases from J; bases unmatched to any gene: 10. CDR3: CASSFLMAGEEYF. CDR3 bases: TGTGCCAGCAGTTTCCTTATGGCGGGAGAGGAGTATTTT.

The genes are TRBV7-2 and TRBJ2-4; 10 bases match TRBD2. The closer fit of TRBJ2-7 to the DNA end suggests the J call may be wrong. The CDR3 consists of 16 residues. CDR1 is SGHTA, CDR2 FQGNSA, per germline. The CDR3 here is CASSLEPAGGAYEQYF. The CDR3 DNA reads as TGTGCCAGCAGCTTAGAGCCAGCGGGGGGGGCCTACGAGCAGTACTTC.

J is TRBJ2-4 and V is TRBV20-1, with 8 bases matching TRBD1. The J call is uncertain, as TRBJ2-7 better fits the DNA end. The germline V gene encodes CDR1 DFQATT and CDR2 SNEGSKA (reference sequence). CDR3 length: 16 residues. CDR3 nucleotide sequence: TGCAGTGCTAGACGGAGAACAGGGGGGATAGCGTACGAGCAGTACTTC. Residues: CSARRRTGGIAYEQYF.

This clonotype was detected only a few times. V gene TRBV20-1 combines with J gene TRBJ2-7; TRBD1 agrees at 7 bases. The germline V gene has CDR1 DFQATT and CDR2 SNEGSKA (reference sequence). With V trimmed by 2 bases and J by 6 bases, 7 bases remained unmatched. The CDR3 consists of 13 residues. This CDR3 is CSARKDRTPEQYF. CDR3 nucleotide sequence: TGCAGTGCTAGAAAGGACAGGACCCCCGAGCAGTACTTC.